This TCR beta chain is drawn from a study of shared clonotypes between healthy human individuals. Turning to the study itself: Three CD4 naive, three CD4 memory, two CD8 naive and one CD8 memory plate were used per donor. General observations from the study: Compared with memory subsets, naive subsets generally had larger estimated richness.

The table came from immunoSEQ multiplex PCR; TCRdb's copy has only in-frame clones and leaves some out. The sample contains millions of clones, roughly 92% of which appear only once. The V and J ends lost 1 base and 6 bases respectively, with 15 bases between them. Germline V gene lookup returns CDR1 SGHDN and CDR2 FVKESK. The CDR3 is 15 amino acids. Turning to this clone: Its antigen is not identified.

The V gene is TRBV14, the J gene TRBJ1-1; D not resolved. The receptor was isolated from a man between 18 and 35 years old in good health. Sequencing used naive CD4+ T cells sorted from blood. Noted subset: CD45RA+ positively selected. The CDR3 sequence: CASSQVRGGIAEAFF. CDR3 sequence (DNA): TGTGCCAGCAGCCAAGTCAGAGGAGGGATCGCTGAAGCTTTCTTT.